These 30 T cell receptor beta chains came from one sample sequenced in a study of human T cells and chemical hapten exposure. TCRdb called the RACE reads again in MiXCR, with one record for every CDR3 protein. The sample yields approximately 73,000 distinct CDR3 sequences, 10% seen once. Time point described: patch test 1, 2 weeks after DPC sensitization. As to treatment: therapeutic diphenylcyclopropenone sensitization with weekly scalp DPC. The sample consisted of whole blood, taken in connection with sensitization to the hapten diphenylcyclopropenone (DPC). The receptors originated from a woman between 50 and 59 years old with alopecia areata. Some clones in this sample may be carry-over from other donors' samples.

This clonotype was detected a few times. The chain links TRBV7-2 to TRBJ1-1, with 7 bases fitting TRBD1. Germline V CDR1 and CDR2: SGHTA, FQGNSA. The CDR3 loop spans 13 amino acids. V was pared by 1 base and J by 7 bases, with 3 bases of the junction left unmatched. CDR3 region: CASSLERGLEAFF. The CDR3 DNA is TGTGCCAGCAGCTTAGAGAGGGGGCTTGAAGCTTTCTTT.

The CDR3 is CATCQGYGDSPLHF. The CDR3 nucleotides are TGTGCCACCTGCCAGGGCTACGGAGATTCACCCCTCCACTTT. The rearrangement joins TRBV10-3 to TRBJ1-6; D might be TRBD1 (5 bases). Germline V lookup: CDR1 ENHRY, CDR2 SYGVKD. V lost 10 bases and J lost 8, with 18 bases in between. The CDR3 spans 14 residues.

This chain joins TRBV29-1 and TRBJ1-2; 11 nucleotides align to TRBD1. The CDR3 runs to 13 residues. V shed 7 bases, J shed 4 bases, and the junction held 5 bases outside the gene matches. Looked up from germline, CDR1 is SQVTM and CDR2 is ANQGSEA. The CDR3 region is CSARTGGFYGYTF. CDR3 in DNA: TGCAGCGCTCGGACAGGGGGCTTCTATGGCTACACCTTC.

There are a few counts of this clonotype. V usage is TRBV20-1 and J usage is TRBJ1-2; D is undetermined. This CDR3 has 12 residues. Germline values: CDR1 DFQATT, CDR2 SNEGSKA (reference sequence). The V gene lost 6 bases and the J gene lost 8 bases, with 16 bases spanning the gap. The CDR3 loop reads CSAQPLPGGYTF. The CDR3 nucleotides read TGCAGTGCACAACCACTCCCGGGGGGCTACACCTTC.

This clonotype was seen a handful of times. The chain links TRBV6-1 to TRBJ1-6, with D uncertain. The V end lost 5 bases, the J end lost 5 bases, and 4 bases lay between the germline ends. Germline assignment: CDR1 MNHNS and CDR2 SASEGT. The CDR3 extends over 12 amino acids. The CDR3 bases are TGTGCCAGCAGTCGAGATAATTCACCCCTCCACTTT. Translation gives CASSRDNSPLHF.

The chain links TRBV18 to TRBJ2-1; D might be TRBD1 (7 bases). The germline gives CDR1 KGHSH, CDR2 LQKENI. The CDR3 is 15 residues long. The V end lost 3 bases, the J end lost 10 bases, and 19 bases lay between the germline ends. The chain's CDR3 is CASSPGAPQGGEQFF. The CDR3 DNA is TGTGCCAGCTCACCCGGGGCCCCGCAGGGGGGCGAGCAGTTCTTC.

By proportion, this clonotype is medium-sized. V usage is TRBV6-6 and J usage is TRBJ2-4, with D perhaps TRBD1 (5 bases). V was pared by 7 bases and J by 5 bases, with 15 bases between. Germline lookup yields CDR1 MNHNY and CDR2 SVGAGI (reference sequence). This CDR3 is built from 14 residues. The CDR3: CASTANGAQNIQYF. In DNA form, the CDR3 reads TGTGCCAGCACAGCGAATGGGGCCCAAAACATTCAGTACTTC.

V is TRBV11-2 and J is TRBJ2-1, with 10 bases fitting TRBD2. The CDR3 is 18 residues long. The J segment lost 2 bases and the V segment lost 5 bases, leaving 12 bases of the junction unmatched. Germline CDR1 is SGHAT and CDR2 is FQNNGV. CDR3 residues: CASSLRTSGSGAYNEQFF. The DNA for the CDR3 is TGTGCCAGCAGCCTGCGGACTAGCGGTTCGGGGGCCTACAATGAGCAGTTCTTC.

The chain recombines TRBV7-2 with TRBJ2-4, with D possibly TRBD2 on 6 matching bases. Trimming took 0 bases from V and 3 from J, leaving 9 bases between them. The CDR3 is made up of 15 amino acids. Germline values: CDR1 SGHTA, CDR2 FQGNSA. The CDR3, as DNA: TGTGCCAGCAGCTTAGCGCGGCGGGGCAAAAACATTCAGTACTTC. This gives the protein CASSLARRGKNIQYF.

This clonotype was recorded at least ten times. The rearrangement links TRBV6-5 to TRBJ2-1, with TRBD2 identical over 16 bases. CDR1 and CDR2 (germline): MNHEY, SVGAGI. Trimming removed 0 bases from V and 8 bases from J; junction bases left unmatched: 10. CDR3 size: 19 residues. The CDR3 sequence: CASSYSLPGTSGRAHEQFF. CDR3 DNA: TGTGCCAGCAGTTACTCCCTCCCTGGGACTAGCGGGAGGGCCCATGAGCAGTTCTTC.

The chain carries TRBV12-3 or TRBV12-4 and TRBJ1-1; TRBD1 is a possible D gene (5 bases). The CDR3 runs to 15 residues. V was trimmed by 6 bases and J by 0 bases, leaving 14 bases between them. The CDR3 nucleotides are TGTGCCAGCAGCGATGAGGGGCAGCTGAACACTGAAGCTTTCTTT. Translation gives CASSDEGQLNTEAFF.

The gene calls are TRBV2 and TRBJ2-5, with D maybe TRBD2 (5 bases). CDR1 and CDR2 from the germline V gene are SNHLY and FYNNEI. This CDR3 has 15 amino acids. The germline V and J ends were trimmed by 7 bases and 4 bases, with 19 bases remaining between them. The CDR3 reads CASKLGSTSGETQYF. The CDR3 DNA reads TGTGCCAGCAAACTGGGGAGTACAAGCGGAGAGACCCAGTACTTC. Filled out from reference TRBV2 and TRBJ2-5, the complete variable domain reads EPEVTQTPSHQVTQMGQEVILRCVPISNHLYFYWYRQILGQKVEFLVSFYNNEISEKSEIFDDQFSVERPDGSNFTLKIRSTKLEDSAMYFCASKLGSTSGETQYFGPGTRLLVL.

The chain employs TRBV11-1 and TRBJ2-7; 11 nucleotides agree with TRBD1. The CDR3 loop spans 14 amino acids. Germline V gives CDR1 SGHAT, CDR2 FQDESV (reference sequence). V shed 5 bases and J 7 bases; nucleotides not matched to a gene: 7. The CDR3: CASSVGTGGREQYF. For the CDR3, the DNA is TGTGCCAGCAGCGTCGGGACAGGGGGTCGGGAGCAGTACTTC.

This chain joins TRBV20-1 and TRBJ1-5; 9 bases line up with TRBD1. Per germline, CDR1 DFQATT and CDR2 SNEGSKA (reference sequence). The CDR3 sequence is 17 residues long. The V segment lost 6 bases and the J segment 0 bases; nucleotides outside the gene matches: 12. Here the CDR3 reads CSAIPGQGYYSNQPQHF. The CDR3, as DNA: TGCAGTGCCATACCGGGACAGGGTTATTATAGCAATCAGCCCCAGCATTTT.

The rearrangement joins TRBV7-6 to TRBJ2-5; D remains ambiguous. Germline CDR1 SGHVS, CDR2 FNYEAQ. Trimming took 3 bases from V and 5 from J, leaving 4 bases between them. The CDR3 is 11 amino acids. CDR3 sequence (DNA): TGTGCCAGCAGCTTGACGGAGACCCAGTACTTC. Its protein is CASSLTETQYF.

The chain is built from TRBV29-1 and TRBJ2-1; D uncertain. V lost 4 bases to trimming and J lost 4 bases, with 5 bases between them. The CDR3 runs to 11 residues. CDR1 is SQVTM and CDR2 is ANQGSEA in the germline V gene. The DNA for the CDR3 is TGCAGCGTTGTCGGATACAATGAGCAGTTCTTC. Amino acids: CSVVGYNEQFF.

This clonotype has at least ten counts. CDR3 bases: TGCAGCGTCCGACTCGGCGCAGATACGCAGTATTTT. Its protein product is CSVRLGADTQYF. The chain is built from TRBV29-1 and TRBJ2-3; no firm D call. The CDR3 contains 12 residues. Trimming pared 6 bases from V and 4 bases from J, leaving 11 bases between. Germline CDR1 reads SQVTM; CDR2 reads ANQGSEA.

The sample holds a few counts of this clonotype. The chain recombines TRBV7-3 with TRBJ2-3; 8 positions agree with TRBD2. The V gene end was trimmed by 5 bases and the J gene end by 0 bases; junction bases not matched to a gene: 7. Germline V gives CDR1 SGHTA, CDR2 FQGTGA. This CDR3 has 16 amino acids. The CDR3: CASSPSTSGSTDTQYF. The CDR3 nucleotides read TGTGCCAGCAGCCCGAGTACTAGCGGTAGCACAGATACGCAGTATTTT.

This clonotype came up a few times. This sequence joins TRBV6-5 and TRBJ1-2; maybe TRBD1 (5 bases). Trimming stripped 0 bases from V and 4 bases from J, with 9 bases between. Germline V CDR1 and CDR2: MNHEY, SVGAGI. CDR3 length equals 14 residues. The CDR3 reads CASSYSKGTYGYTF. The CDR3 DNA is TGTGCCAGCAGTTACTCGAAGGGGACCTATGGCTACACCTTC.

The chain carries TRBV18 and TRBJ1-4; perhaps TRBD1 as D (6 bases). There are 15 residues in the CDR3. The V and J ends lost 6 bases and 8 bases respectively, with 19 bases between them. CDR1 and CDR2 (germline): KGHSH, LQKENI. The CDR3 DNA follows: TGTGCCAGCTCCCTCGAAGGGGGGCAGAGAGAAAAACTGTTTTTT. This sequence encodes CASSLEGGQREKLFF. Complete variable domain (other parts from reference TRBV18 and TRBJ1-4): NAGVMQNPRHLVRRRGQEARLRCSPMKGHSHVYWYRQLPEEGLKFMVYLQKENIIDESGMPKERFSAEFPKEGPSILRIQQVVRGDSAAYFCASSLEGGQREKLFFGSGTQLSVL.

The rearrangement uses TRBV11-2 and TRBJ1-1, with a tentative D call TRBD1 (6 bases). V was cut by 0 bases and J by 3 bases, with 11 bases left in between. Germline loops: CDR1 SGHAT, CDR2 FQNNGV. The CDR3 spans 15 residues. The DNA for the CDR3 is TGTGCCAGCAGCTTAGAGGGGGCAATCTACACTGAAGCTTTCTTT. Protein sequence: CASSLEGAIYTEAFF.

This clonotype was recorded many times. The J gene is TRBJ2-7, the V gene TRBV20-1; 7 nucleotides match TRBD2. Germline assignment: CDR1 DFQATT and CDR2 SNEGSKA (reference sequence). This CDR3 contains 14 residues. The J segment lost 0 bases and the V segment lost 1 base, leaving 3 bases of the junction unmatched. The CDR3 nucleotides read TGCAGTGCTAGAGGGCTAGCGGTCTCCTACGAGCAGTACTTC. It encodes CSARGLAVSYEQYF.

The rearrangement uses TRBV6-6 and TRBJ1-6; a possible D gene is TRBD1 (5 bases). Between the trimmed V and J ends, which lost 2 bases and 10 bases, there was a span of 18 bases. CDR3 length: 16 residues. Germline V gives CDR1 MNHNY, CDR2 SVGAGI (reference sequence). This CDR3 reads CASSYVVTEGKSPLHF. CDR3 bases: TGTGCCAGCAGTTACGTGGTGACAGAAGGAAAATCACCCCTCCACTTT.

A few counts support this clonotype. The CDR3 coding sequence is TGTGCCAGCTCACCACCTGATTCACCCCTCCACTTT. As protein: CASSPPDSPLHF. This chain connects TRBV18 to TRBJ1-6; D remains unclear. The V and J ends lost 0 bases and 8 bases respectively, with 2 bases between them. The CDR3 has 12 amino acids. The germline V gene encodes CDR1 KGHSH and CDR2 LQKENI.

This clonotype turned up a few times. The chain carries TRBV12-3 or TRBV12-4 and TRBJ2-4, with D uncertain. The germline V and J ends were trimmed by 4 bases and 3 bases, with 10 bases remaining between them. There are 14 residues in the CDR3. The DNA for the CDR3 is TGTGCCAGCAGTTCCTACCACGACAAAAACATTCAGTACTTC. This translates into CASSSYHDKNIQYF.

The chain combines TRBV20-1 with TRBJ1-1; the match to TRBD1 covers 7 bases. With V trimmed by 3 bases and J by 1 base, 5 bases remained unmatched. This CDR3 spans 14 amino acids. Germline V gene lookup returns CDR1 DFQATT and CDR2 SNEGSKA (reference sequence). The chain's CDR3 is CSARGRTGNTEAFF. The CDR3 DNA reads TGCAGTGCTAGGGGCCGGACAGGGAACACTGAAGCTTTCTTT.

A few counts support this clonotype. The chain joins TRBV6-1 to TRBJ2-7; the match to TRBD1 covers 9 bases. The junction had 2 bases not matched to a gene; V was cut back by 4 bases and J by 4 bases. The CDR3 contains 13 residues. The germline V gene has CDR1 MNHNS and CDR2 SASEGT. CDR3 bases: TGTGCCAGCAGTGTGACAGGGGGGTACGAGCAGTACTTC. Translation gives CASSVTGGYEQYF.

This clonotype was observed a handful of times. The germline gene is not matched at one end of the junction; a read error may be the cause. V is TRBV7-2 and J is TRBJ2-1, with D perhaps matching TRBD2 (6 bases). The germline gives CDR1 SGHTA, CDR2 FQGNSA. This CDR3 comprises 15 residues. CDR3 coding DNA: TGTGTCAGCAGCCCGGGGGATAGCTCCTACAATGAGCAGTTCTTC. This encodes CVSSPGDSSYNEQFF.

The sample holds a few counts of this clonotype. The CDR3 DNA is TGCAGTGCTAGCACGGGACTAGCGAGCCACGAGCAGTACTTC. Translated, it gives CSASTGLASHEQYF. This chain connects TRBV20-1 to TRBJ2-7, with TRBD2 matching over 10 bases. Germline loops: CDR1 DFQATT, CDR2 SNEGSKA (reference sequence). The CDR3 extends over 14 amino acids. The trim removed 3 bases at V and 5 bases at J, leaving 7 bases unmatched.

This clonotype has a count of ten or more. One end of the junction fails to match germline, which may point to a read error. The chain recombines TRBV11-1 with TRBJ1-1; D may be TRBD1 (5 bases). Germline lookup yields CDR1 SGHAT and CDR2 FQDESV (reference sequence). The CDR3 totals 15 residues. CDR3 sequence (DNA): TGTGCCAGCACCTTATCCCCGTCCGGGGGGACTGAAGCTTTCTTT. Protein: CASTLSPSGGTEAFF.